A single sample gave rise to the 23 T cell receptor beta chains below, sequenced in a study of T cells in Graves' hyperthyroidism and ophthalmopathy. It was RNA transcripts that yielded the amplified TCR beta CDR3 regions. HTBI primers were employed in a first-round RT-PCR of the TCR CDR3. TCRdb ran MiXCR on the multiplex PCR reads and lists one entry per CDR3 protein. The sample comprises 750,000 to 900,000 distinct CDR3 sequences, over 35% of which are singletons, and 7.5% to 9.5% rests with the top ten. Sequenced sample: blood. The source is a man aged 18 to 29 with Graves' hyperthyroidism.

This chain connects TRBV7-2 to TRBJ1-1, with 7 bases aligning to TRBD1. Losses at the gene ends were 5 bases for V and 7 bases for J; bases not matched to a gene: 10. The germline V gene has CDR1 SGHTA and CDR2 FQGNSA. The CDR3 extends over 14 amino acids. The DNA of the CDR3 is TGTGCCAGCAGCCAAGACAGGGCCTTCGATGAAGCTTTCTTT. Translation: CASSQDRAFDEAFF.

This clonotype was observed a handful of times. This rearrangement joins TRBV11-3 to TRBJ2-7, with D possibly matching TRBD2 (5 bases). This CDR3 has 13 amino acids. Trimming shortened V by 5 bases and J by 3 bases, and 11 bases separated the two germline ends. From germline, CDR1 is SGHNT and CDR2 YENEEA. CDR3 sequence reads: CASSRTGNYEQYF. DNA of the CDR3: TGTGCCAGCAGCCGGACGGGGAACTACGAGCAGTACTTC.

This clonotype was found many times. CDR3 sequence: CASSLGTATGELFF. Here the CDR3 DNA reads TGTGCCAGCAGCTTGGGGACAGCTACCGGGGAGCTGTTTTTT. The V and J genes are TRBV7-3 and TRBJ2-2; 7 bases fit TRBD1. Germline assignment: CDR1 SGHTA and CDR2 FQGTGA. There are 14 residues in the CDR3. V lost 3 bases to trimming and J lost 5 bases; unmatched junction nucleotides: 3.

A few counts support this clonotype. This chain links TRBV5-6 with TRBJ2-5; weak D call: TRBD2 (6 bases). Germline V gene lookup returns CDR1 SGHDT and CDR2 YYEEEE. The CDR3 length is 13 residues. Trimming cost V 4 bases and J 7 bases, with 14 bases left between them. CDR3 sequence: CASSPGTGATQYF. CDR3 DNA: TGTGCCAGCAGCCCTGGGACGGGAGCGACCCAGTACTTC.

This chain connects TRBV10-3 to TRBJ1-1; D not resolved. Per the germline V gene, CDR1 is ENHRY and CDR2 is SYGVKD. There are 15 residues in the CDR3. V lost 3 bases and J lost 3, with 14 bases in between. In DNA form, the CDR3 reads TGTGCCATCAGTGACAGGCACACCGAGTACACTGAAGCTTTCTTT. It specifies CAISDRHTEYTEAFF.

About this clonotype itself: The junction does not match germline at one end; this may be a read error. The V and J genes are TRBV25-1 and TRBJ2-2; 8 positions match TRBD1. This CDR3 region has 15 residues. The germline gives CDR1 MGHDK, CDR2 SYGVNS. The CDR3 spells CAVALRGPSTGELLF. The CDR3 nucleotides are TGTGCCGTCGCGCTCAGGGGGCCAAGTACCGGGGAGCTGTTATTT.

The rearrangement uses TRBV15 and TRBJ2-7; D possibly corresponds to TRBD1 (6 bases). The CDR3 length is 13 residues. Germline CDR1 reads LNHNV; CDR2 reads YYDKDF (reference sequence). Trimming cost V 5 bases and J 6 bases, with 14 bases left between them. The CDR3 region has the DNA TGTGCCACCAGCTCCCAGGACAGCTCCGAGCAGTACTTC. Protein sequence: CATSSQDSSEQYF.

Worth noting for this clonotype: With a much larger clone just one base away, this may be a read error. The V call is TRBV5-1, the J call TRBJ1-3, with D possibly matching TRBD1 (6 bases). Germline V gene data show CDR1 as SGHRS and CDR2 as YFSETQ. This CDR3 spans 14 amino acids. Written as DNA, the CDR3 is TGCGCCAGCAGCTTGGAAGGGGGAGGAAACACCGTATATTTT. As protein: CASSLEGGGNTVYF.

This clonotype was observed at least ten times. The chain combines TRBV2 with TRBJ1-2; D is possibly TRBD1 (6 bases). The CDR3 length is 14 residues. V was cut by 3 bases and J by 8 bases, with 16 bases left in between. CDR1 and CDR2 from the germline V gene are SNHLY and FYNNEI. CDR3 DNA: TGTGCCAGCAGTGATAGGGGGACTCTTGGCGGCTACACCTTC. Encoded protein: CASSDRGTLGGYTF.

The gene calls are TRBV11-2 and TRBJ2-5, with D unclear. CDR3 size: 15 residues. Germline CDR1 SGHAT, CDR2 FQNNGV. Trimming removed 3 bases from V and 5 bases from J, with 16 bases in between. This CDR3 reads CASSFTSAVRETQYF. The CDR3 DNA reads as TGTGCCAGCAGCTTCACCTCGGCCGTCCGGGAGACCCAGTACTTC.

This clonotype has a count of ten or more. The V call is TRBV9, the J call TRBJ2-2; perhaps TRBD1 as D (6 bases). Germline CDR1 reads SGDLS; CDR2 reads YYNGEE. V lost 4 bases and J 5 bases, leaving 9 bases between the germline ends. The CDR3 loop spans 13 amino acids. The CDR3 DNA follows: TGTGCCAGCAGCCAAACAGGGACCGGGGAGCTGTTTTTT. The encoded protein is CASSQTGTGELFF.

The DNA for the CDR3 is TGTGCCAGTTCCGCGGGGGAGGGACTAGCGGGAGTTCCGGGGGAGCTGTTTTTT. This codes for CASSAGEGLAGVPGELFF. The V and J genes are TRBV9 and TRBJ2-2, with TRBD2 matching over 14 bases. With 8 bases clipped from V and 8 bases from J, the junction kept 17 bases outside the gene matches. This CDR3 is 18 amino acids long. CDR1 is SGDLS and CDR2 is YYNGEE in the germline V gene.

This clonotype was picked up a small number of times. This chain connects TRBV5-1 to TRBJ1-4, with TRBD1 as a possible D gene (5 bases). This CDR3 contains 15 residues. V lost 4 bases and J 4 bases, leaving 14 bases between the germline ends. Germline values: CDR1 SGHRS, CDR2 YFSETQ. CDR3 residues: CASSTLGGINEKLFF. CDR3 DNA sequence: TGCGCCAGCAGCACCCTCGGGGGTATTAATGAAAAACTGTTTTTT.

This clonotype has ten or more counts. The rearrangement uses TRBV7-9 and TRBJ2-7, with 8 bases matching TRBD1. The CDR3 has 15 residues. Trimming took 5 bases from V and 1 from J; bases not matched to a gene: 7. Germline assignment: CDR1 SEHNR and CDR2 FQNEAQ (reference sequence). CDR3 sequence (DNA): TGTGCCAGCAGCGCCTCGGGACAGGTTTCCTACGAGCAGTACTTC. It specifies CASSASGQVSYEQYF.

The rearrangement uses TRBV7-8 and TRBJ2-2, with a weak D call TRBD2 (6 bases). The CDR3 has 17 residues. V was cut by 1 base and J by 0 bases, with 12 bases left in between. Germline V gene sequence: CDR1 SGHVS, CDR2 FQNEAQ. The CDR3 nucleotides are TGTGCCAGCAGCTTAGGTTATAGCGGCGCGAACACCGGGGAGCTGTTTTTT. This sequence encodes CASSLGYSGANTGELFF.

The chain recombines TRBV20-1 with TRBJ2-3; D gene ambiguous. The CDR3 sequence is 12 residues long. Germline V gene sequence: CDR1 DFQATT, CDR2 SNEGSKA (reference sequence). V was cut by 1 base and J by 2 bases, with 4 bases left in between. The CDR3 loop is CSARVPTDTQYF. The CDR3 DNA is TGCAGTGCTAGAGTCCCCACAGATACGCAGTATTTT.

This clonotype came up a few times. The chain uses TRBV5-4 and TRBJ1-2; 9 bases line up with TRBD1. Per germline, CDR1 SGHNT and CDR2 YYREEE (reference sequence). V shed 5 bases and J 1 base; nucleotides not matched to a gene: 9. The CDR3 sequence is 16 residues long. Here the CDR3 reads CASSHPGQGLNYGYTF. For the CDR3, the DNA is TGTGCCAGCAGTCATCCGGGACAGGGCCTTAACTATGGCTACACCTTC.

This clonotype was picked up one time. The chain carries TRBV11-1 and TRBJ2-7, with a tentative D call TRBD2 (7 bases). CDR1 is SGHAT, CDR2 FQDESV, per germline (reference sequence). The length of the CDR3 is 12 residues. The germline V and J ends were trimmed by 7 bases and 4 bases, with 11 bases remaining between them. For the CDR3, the DNA is TGTGCCAGCAAAGGGGGGGTTTACGAGCAGTACTTC. This sequence encodes CASKGGVYEQYF.

This clonotype was found a few times. The chain links TRBV7-4 to TRBJ2-5; 8 nucleotides line up with TRBD2. This CDR3 has 19 residues. Germline V gives CDR1 SGHVT, CDR2 SQSDAQ. V shed 0 bases and J 5 bases; nucleotides not matched to a gene: 17. The CDR3 loop reads CASSLAGSGSGDGKETQYF. In nucleotides, the CDR3 is TGTGCCAGCAGCTTAGCAGGCAGCGGTAGCGGGGATGGGAAGGAGACCCAGTACTTC. The full variable domain, its missing parts supplied by reference TRBV7-4 and TRBJ2-5, is GAGVSQSPRYKVAKRGRDVALRCDSISGHVTLYWYRQTLGQGSEVLTYSQSDAQRDKSGRPSGRFSAERPERSVSTLKIQRTEQGDSAVYLCASSLAGSGSGDGKETQYFGPGTRLLVL.

A single count supports this clonotype. This chain connects TRBV2 to TRBJ2-7; D could derive from TRBD1 or TRBD2 (5 bases each). The V end was cut by 4 bases, the J end by 2 bases, with 15 bases between. The CDR3 consists of 15 residues. Germline V gives CDR1 SNHLY, CDR2 FYNNEI. The CDR3 loop is CASSVSSQGPYEQYF. In DNA form, the CDR3 reads TGTGCCAGCAGTGTTTCTAGCCAGGGTCCCTACGAGCAGTACTTC.

This clonotype was observed at least ten times. The J gene is TRBJ1-3, the V gene TRBV10-3, with 7 bases fitting TRBD1. The V gene's germline CDR1 is ENHRY and CDR2 SYGVKD. The CDR3 has 18 residues. The J segment lost 3 bases and the V segment lost 10 bases, leaving 21 bases of the junction unmatched. The CDR3, as DNA: TGTGCCACCGACGAACAGGACCCAAACAGGGGAGGTGGAAACACCATATATTTT. It encodes CATDEQDPNRGGGNTIYF.

There are a few counts of this clonotype. The chain joins TRBV20-1 to TRBJ2-5, with D maybe TRBD2 (6 bases). Germline CDR1 reads DFQATT; CDR2 reads SNEGSKA (reference sequence). This CDR3 contains 13 residues. The V end was cut by 1 base, the J end by 5 bases, with 11 bases between. CDR3 sequence (DNA): TGCAGTGCTAGAGTCGGGAGTGTGGAGACCCAGTACTTC. Amino acid sequence: CSARVGSVETQYF.

This clonotype was seen many times. CDR3 protein: CSARGQVTEAFF. The DNA for the CDR3 is TGCAGTGCTAGGGGGCAGGTCACTGAAGCTTTCTTT. This sequence joins TRBV20-1 and TRBJ1-1; perhaps TRBD1 as D (5 bases). V was shortened by 3 bases and J by 4 bases, with 9 bases between the two germline ends. Per the germline V gene, CDR1 is DFQATT and CDR2 is SNEGSKA (reference sequence). CDR3 length equals 12 residues.